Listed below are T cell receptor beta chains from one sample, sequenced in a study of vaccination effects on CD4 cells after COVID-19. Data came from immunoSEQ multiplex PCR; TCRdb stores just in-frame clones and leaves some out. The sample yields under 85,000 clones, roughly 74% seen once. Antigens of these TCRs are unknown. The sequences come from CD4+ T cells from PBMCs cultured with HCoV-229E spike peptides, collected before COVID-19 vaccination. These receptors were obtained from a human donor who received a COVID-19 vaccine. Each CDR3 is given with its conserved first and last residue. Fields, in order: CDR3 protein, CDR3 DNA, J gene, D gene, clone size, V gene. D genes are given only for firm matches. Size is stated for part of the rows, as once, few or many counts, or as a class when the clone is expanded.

CASGLVPFGQGEYNSPLHF | TGTGCTAGTGGTTTGGTTCCCTTCGGGCAGGGTGAATATAATTCACCCCTCCACTTT | TRBJ1-6 | . | . | TRBV12-5
CASSFSINYGYTF | TGTGCCAGCAGCTTTTCGATAAACTATGGCTACACCTTC | TRBJ1-2 | . | . | TRBV7-8
CASSPGDRVYGYTF | TGTGCCAGCAGCCCCGGGGACAGGGTGTATGGCTACACCTTC | TRBJ1-2 | TRBD1 | once | TRBV6-5
CASSTGTGLTEAFF | TGTGCCAGCAGCACCGGGACAGGGCTAACTGAAGCTTTCTTT | TRBJ1-1 | TRBD1 | few | TRBV6-2/TRBV6-3
CASSQESGGGAETQYF | TGCGCCAGCAGCCAAGAATCTGGCGGGGGGGCCGAGACCCAGTACTTC | TRBJ2-5 | TRBD2 | . | TRBV4-1
CATSFRSYNSPLHF | TGTGCCACCAGTTTTCGGTCCTATAATTCACCCCTCCACTTT | TRBJ1-6 | . | . | TRBV15
CASSIVPGATSSGANVLTF | TGTGCCAGTAGTATAGTTCCGGGGGCGACCAGCTCTGGGGCCAACGTCCTGACTTTC | TRBJ2-6 | . | . | TRBV19
CASSLGPQQGPINSPLHF | TGCGCCAGCAGCTTGGGCCCCCAACAGGGGCCCATTAATTCACCCCTCCACTTT | TRBJ1-6 | TRBD1 | few | TRBV5-1
CASSGGTGGEETQYF | TGTGCCAGCAGTGGGGGGACAGGGGGAGAAGAGACCCAGTACTTC | TRBJ2-5 | TRBD1 | . | TRBV27
CASSRRSGYGYTF | TGTGCCAGCAGCCGAAGGTCCGGCTATGGCTACACCTTC | TRBJ1-2 | . | . | TRBV12-3/TRBV12-4
CASSGGQSNQPQHF | TGTGCCAGCAGCGGAGGACAGTCCAATCAGCCCCAGCATTTT | TRBJ1-5 | . | . | TRBV7-9
CATGDSRYNEQFF | TGTGCCACAGGGGACAGTCGGTACAATGAGCAGTTCTTC | TRBJ2-1 | TRBD1 | . | TRBV24-1
CASSADYYGYTF | TGTGCCAGCAGCGCAGACTACTATGGCTACACCTTC | TRBJ1-2 | . | . | TRBV6-5
CASSPGSGYTF | TGTGCCAGCTCACCAGGGAGCGGCTACACCTTC | TRBJ1-2 | . | medium-sized | TRBV18
CAWAGTVDEKLFF | TGTGCCTGGGCCGGGACAGTCGATGAAAAACTGTTTTTT | TRBJ1-4 | TRBD1 | . | TRBV30
CASGPGLGLTDTQYF | TGCGCCAGCGGCCCAGGACTAGGCCTCACAGATACGCAGTATTTT | TRBJ2-3 | TRBD2 | . | TRBV4-3
CASSSMVAGDNSPLHF | TGTGCCAGCAGCTCTATGGTGGCAGGAGATAATTCACCCCTCCACTTT | TRBJ1-6 | . | . | TRBV5-6
CASSIRTGRGGFHTEAFF | TGTGCCAGTAGTATCCGGACAGGGCGAGGGGGTTTTCACACTGAAGCTTTCTTT | TRBJ1-1 | TRBD1 | . | TRBV19
CSASIGFSIYF | TGCAGTGCTAGCATCGGTTTTTCCATATATTTT | TRBJ1-3 | . | . | TRBV20-1
CASSLPGGDTGELFF | TGCGCCAGCAGCTTACCGGGGGGGGACACCGGGGAGCTGTTTTTT | TRBJ2-2 | TRBD2 | . | TRBV5-1
CASSSSTEDVAEAFF | TGTGCCAGCAGTTCGTCGACGGAGGATGTCGCTGAAGCTTTCTTT | TRBJ1-1 | . | few | TRBV28
CATSRDRQSSTDTQYF | TGTGCCACCAGCAGAGATCGTCAGAGTAGCACAGATACGCAGTATTTT | TRBJ2-3 | . | . | TRBV15
CASSQTTTGIDGYTF | TGTGCCAGCAGCCAGACCACGACAGGGATCGATGGCTACACCTTC | TRBJ1-2 | TRBD1 | . | TRBV6-2/TRBV6-3